One and the same sample provided the 29 T cell receptor beta chains below, sequenced in a study of blood T cells in healthy people across ages. Then a second PCR, running roughly 7 to 11 cycles, was carried out with a sample-barcoded 5' primer and a J-beta primer mix. A single record per CDR3 protein comes from TCRdb applying MiXCR to the 5' RACE reads. The sample records about 830,000 distinct CDR3 sequences, roughly 60% being singletons. Material for sequencing was blood. These receptors all stem from a man between 25 and 39 years old in good health.

This chain uses TRBV7-3 with TRBJ1-2; D may be TRBD1 (6 bases). Germline CDR1 reads SGHTA; CDR2 reads FQGTGA. Trimming shortened V by 5 bases and J by 7 bases, and 17 bases separated the two germline ends. The CDR3 covers 14 residues. The CDR3 loop reads CASSQGGKSAGYTF. The CDR3 nucleotides read TGTGCCAGCAGCCAAGGGGGGAAGTCTGCTGGCTACACCTTC.

This clonotype was seen repeatedly, ten times or more. V and J are TRBV12-3 or TRBV12-4 and TRBJ2-4; D gene uncertain. The CDR3 has 15 residues. V shed 1 base and J shed 8 bases, with 15 bases lying between them. CDR3 sequence: CASSLDGKSWDIQYF. The CDR3 coding sequence is TGTGCCAGCAGTTTAGATGGCAAGAGCTGGGACATTCAGTACTTC.

The V gene is TRBV20-1, the J gene TRBJ2-2; the D gene is possibly TRBD2 (5 bases). In germline, CDR1 is DFQATT, CDR2 SNEGSKA (reference sequence). The CDR3 consists of 12 residues. Trimming took 3 bases from V and 5 from J, leaving 7 bases between them. The CDR3 sequence: CSASRGTGELFF. CDR3 DNA sequence: TGCAGTGCTAGCAGAGGGACCGGGGAGCTGTTTTTT.

V usage is TRBV7-2 and J usage is TRBJ1-5; D perhaps matches TRBD1 (5 bases). This CDR3 is 15 amino acids long. Trimming left V 2 bases short and J 2 bases short, with 10 bases between. CDR1 SGHTA and CDR2 FQGNSA come from the germline V gene. DNA for the CDR3: TGTGCCAGCAGCTTAATAGGGGTCGGCAATCAGCCCCAGCATTTT. Translation: CASSLIGVGNQPQHF.

This clonotype was picked up one time. The chain couples TRBV12-3 or TRBV12-4 to TRBJ1-6, with TRBD1 matching 7 bases. With 3 bases clipped from V and 7 bases from J, the junction kept 12 bases outside the gene matches. This CDR3 has 17 residues. CDR3 loop: CASSLFGPGQNNSPLHF. DNA for the CDR3: TGTGCCAGCAGTTTGTTCGGGCCGGGACAGAACAATTCACCCCTCCACTTT.

The rearrangement links TRBV3-1 to TRBJ2-7, with D unresolved. The germline V gene encodes CDR1 LGHDT and CDR2 YNNKEL (reference sequence). The CDR3 contains 15 residues. The V and J ends lost 0 bases and 3 bases respectively, with 12 bases between them. The CDR3 loop reads CASSQDPRPGYEQYF. For the CDR3, the DNA is TGTGCCAGCAGCCAAGATCCGCGACCCGGCTACGAGCAGTACTTC.

The chain links TRBV12-3 or TRBV12-4 to TRBJ1-5; D might be TRBD1 (5 bases). Trimming stripped 8 bases from V and 4 bases from J, with 18 bases between. There are 15 residues in the CDR3. The CDR3 nucleotides read TGTGCCAGCGGCCCGCGGGGGACGGTGAATCAGCCCCAGCATTTT. This encodes CASGPRGTVNQPQHF.

This chain links TRBV20-1 with TRBJ2-1, with D tentatively TRBD2 (6 bases). The ends were cut back, 0 bases at V and 7 bases at J, with 19 bases in the middle. This CDR3 has 16 amino acids. Germline CDR1 reads DFQATT; CDR2 reads SNEGSKA (reference sequence). In DNA form, the CDR3 reads TGCAGTGCTAGAGATTGGGGCGGGGCCGATGGGAATGAGCAGTTCTTC. It translates to CSARDWGGADGNEQFF.

The V and J genes are TRBV9 and TRBJ1-1; the D gene is possibly TRBD1 (6 bases). CDR3 length: 14 residues. Trimming left V 0 bases short and J 3 bases short, with 9 bases between. Germline CDR1 and CDR2: SGDLS and YYNGEE. In nucleotides, the CDR3 is TGTGCCAGCAGCGTAGGGGGGCGGGACACTGAAGCTTTCTTT. Residues: CASSVGGRDTEAFF.

The sample holds one count of this clonotype. J is TRBJ2-1 and V is TRBV20-1; weak D call: TRBD1 (7 bases). The germline V gene encodes CDR1 DFQATT and CDR2 SNEGSKA (reference sequence). Trimming took off 4 bases at V and 2 bases at J, with 12 bases between the two ends. The CDR3 extends over 14 amino acids. The CDR3 spells CSAIDREAYNEQFF. The CDR3 bases are TGCAGTGCTATCGACAGGGAGGCCTACAATGAGCAGTTCTTC.

The rearrangement uses TRBV24-1 and TRBJ2-3; D call uncertain. This CDR3 has 13 amino acids. CDR1 is KGHDR, CDR2 SFDVKD, per germline. V dropped 10 bases and J dropped 1 base, with 11 bases sitting between them. The CDR3 region is CATSKGGTDTQYF. Written as DNA, the CDR3 is TGTGCCACTTCAAAAGGAGGCACAGATACGCAGTATTTT.

This chain uses TRBV20-1 with TRBJ2-7, with D uncertain. The V gene lost 0 bases and the J gene lost 2 bases, with 11 bases spanning the gap. CDR1 and CDR2 (germline): DFQATT, SNEGSKA (reference sequence). The CDR3 extends over 14 amino acids. CDR3 in DNA: TGCAGTGCTAGAGATCACCCAGGCCCCTACGAGCAGTACTTC. Translated: CSARDHPGPYEQYF.

This chain uses TRBV6-5 with TRBJ1-1, with 9 nucleotides matching TRBD1. CDR3 length equals 13 residues. V was pared by 10 bases and J by 9 bases, with 12 bases of the junction left unmatched. Germline CDR1 and CDR2: MNHEY and SVGAGI. The chain's CDR3 is CATTATGTGKAFF. The CDR3 DNA sequence: TGTGCCACCACGGCCACCGGGACAGGGAAAGCTTTCTTT.

The chain employs TRBV20-1 and TRBJ2-5; perhaps TRBD1 as D (6 bases). Germline V lookup: CDR1 DFQATT, CDR2 SNEGSKA (reference sequence). CDR3 length: 17 residues. Trimming removed 5 bases from V and 5 bases from J, with 27 bases in between. CDR3 coding DNA: TGCAGTGCTGGGGGCGGTAGTCCACTGGGAGACGGCGAGACCCAGTACTTC. Encoded protein: CSAGGGSPLGDGETQYF.

The chain has TRBV20-1 and TRBJ2-3; 10 nucleotides line up with TRBD2. The CDR3 is 15 amino acids. Germline assignment: CDR1 DFQATT and CDR2 SNEGSKA (reference sequence). Losses at the gene ends were 6 bases for V and 3 bases for J; bases not matched to a gene: 9. In DNA form, the CDR3 reads TGCAGTGCAACTGGACTAGCGGTACCGACAGATACGCAGTATTTT. It yields the protein CSATGLAVPTDTQYF.

V is TRBV5-1 and J is TRBJ2-2; TRBD2 agrees at 10 bases. This CDR3 spans 17 amino acids. Per the germline V gene, CDR1 is SGHRS and CDR2 is YFSETQ. Trimming removed 4 bases from V and 7 bases from J; junction bases left unmatched: 13. The CDR3 region is CASSPRLAGDFYGELFF. For the CDR3, the DNA is TGCGCCAGCAGCCCCAGGCTAGCGGGAGACTTCTACGGGGAGCTGTTTTTT. The complete variable domain, with remaining parts taken from reference TRBV5-1 and TRBJ2-2, reads KAGVTQTPRYLIKTRGQQVTLSCSPISGHRSVSWYQQTPGQGLQFLFEYFSETQRNKGNFPGRFSGRQFSNSRSEMNVSTLELGDSALYLCASSPRLAGDFYGELFFGEGSRLTVL.

This clonotype was recorded a few times. The chain employs TRBV29-1 and TRBJ1-2; D is unclear. Germline values: CDR1 SQVTM, CDR2 ANQGSEA. CDR3 length: 12 residues. Deletions cut 7 bases from V and 6 bases from J, with 15 bases between. CDR3 loop: CSASTKLDGYTF. The CDR3 nucleotides read TGCAGCGCCTCCACGAAACTAGATGGCTACACCTTC.

This chain connects TRBV20-1 to TRBJ2-7, with 7 bases fitting TRBD2. The V gene's germline CDR1 is DFQATT and CDR2 SNEGSKA (reference sequence). This CDR3 has 16 amino acids. The V segment lost 3 bases and the J segment 7 bases; nucleotides outside the gene matches: 18. The CDR3 coding sequence is TGCAGTGCTAGGTCAGCGGCGGGAGCCAGTGGGAATGAGCAGTACTTC. Encoded protein: CSARSAAGASGNEQYF.

This clonotype came up a few times. V usage is TRBV7-2 and J usage is TRBJ2-6; D is undetermined. The CDR3 spans 18 residues. The germline CDR1 and CDR2 sequences are SGHTA and FQGNSA. Trimming removed 5 bases from V and 0 bases from J, with 17 bases in between. The CDR3 region is CASSLLAGYSSGANVLTF. CDR3 in DNA: TGTGCCAGCAGCCTCCTCGCTGGGTATTCCTCTGGGGCCAACGTCCTGACTTTC.

In the case of this clonotype: Germline is not matched at one junction end, which may reflect a read error. This rearrangement joins TRBV7-9 to TRBJ2-5, with 8 bases that match TRBD2. The CDR3 runs 16 residues. Germline-derived CDR1 and CDR2 are SEHNR and FQNEAQ (reference sequence). CDR3 sequence (DNA): TGTGCCGGCAGCGTTTCCTGGCGGGGGGATCAAGAGACCCAGTACTTC. Translated, it gives CAGSVSWRGDQETQYF.

The genes are TRBV12-3 or TRBV12-4 and TRBJ2-1, with D unresolved. Trimming pared 1 base from V and 7 bases from J, leaving 11 bases between. This CDR3 has 14 amino acids. The CDR3 loop reads CASSLDFWGNEQFF. The CDR3 nucleotides read TGTGCCAGCAGTTTAGATTTTTGGGGTAATGAGCAGTTCTTC.

This clonotype has just a few counts. The chain is built from TRBV25-1 and TRBJ2-3; D unresolved. The CDR3 sequence is 11 residues long. V dropped 7 bases and J dropped 4 bases, with 6 bases sitting between them. The germline CDR1 and CDR2 sequences are MGHDK and SYGVNS. Written as DNA, the CDR3 is TGTGCCAGCAACGGCGCAGATACGCAGTATTTT. It is translated as CASNGADTQYF. Supplemented by reference TRBV25-1 and TRBJ2-3, the full variable domain reads EADIYQTPRYLVIGTGKKITLECSQTMGHDKMYWYQQDPGMELHLIHYSYGVNSTEKGDLSSESTVSRIRTEHFPLTLESARPSHTSQYLCASNGADTQYFGPGTRLTVL.

A few counts support this clonotype. Here the CDR3 reads CASSLDTGSEEYF. CDR3 sequence (DNA): TGTGCCAGCAGCTTAGATACGGGCAGTGAGGAGTACTTC. The V call is TRBV11-2, the J call TRBJ2-5; no reliable D call. Per germline, CDR1 SGHAT and CDR2 FQNNGV. The CDR3 length is 13 residues. V lost 0 bases, J lost 12 bases, and 14 bases lay in between.

The chain has TRBV20-1 and TRBJ2-5, with D possibly matching TRBD2 (5 bases). The CDR3 runs to 12 residues. From germline, CDR1 is DFQATT and CDR2 SNEGSKA (reference sequence). Trimming removed 0 bases from V and 11 bases from J, with 13 bases in between. In DNA form, the CDR3 reads TGCAGTGCTAGAGATTCATTGGGAGAGCAGTACTTC. Protein: CSARDSLGEQYF.

This clonotype was picked up a small number of times. The chain uses TRBV4-2 and TRBJ1-2; 9 positions agree with TRBD1. The trim removed 1 base at V and 4 bases at J, leaving 1 base unmatched. CDR3 length equals 14 residues. Per germline, CDR1 LGHNA and CDR2 YNFKEQ. CDR3 bases: TGTGCCAGCAGCCAAGTGGGACAGGGCTATGGCTACACCTTC. It encodes CASSQVGQGYGYTF.

This chain uses TRBV20-1 with TRBJ2-3, with D unresolved. Germline V gene sequence: CDR1 DFQATT, CDR2 SNEGSKA (reference sequence). Trimming pared 7 bases from V and 2 bases from J, leaving 16 bases between. This CDR3 has 14 residues. CDR3 residues: CSVIGRLNTDTQYF. The DNA for the CDR3 is TGCAGTGTTATCGGTCGCCTAAACACAGATACGCAGTATTTT.

This clonotype turned up a few times. The CDR3 protein is CASSSGRDEQFF. Written as DNA, the CDR3 is TGTGCCAGCAGCTCCGGACGAGATGAGCAGTTCTTC. This chain links TRBV11-2 with TRBJ2-1, with D unresolved. Germline lookup yields CDR1 SGHAT and CDR2 FQNNGV. This CDR3 is built from 12 residues. Between the trimmed V and J ends, which lost 4 bases and 8 bases, there was a span of 9 bases.

The V call is TRBV4-2, the J call TRBJ2-2; tentative D call: TRBD2 (5 bases). Germline V gene sequence: CDR1 LGHNA, CDR2 YNFKEQ. Trimming took off 1 base at V and 0 bases at J, with 9 bases between the two ends. This CDR3 has 16 residues. This CDR3 reads CASSQGPGTNTGELFF. DNA for the CDR3: TGTGCCAGCAGCCAAGGCCCGGGAACGAACACCGGGGAGCTGTTTTTT.

This chain uses TRBV6-1 with TRBJ2-1; D uncertain. V lost 6 bases and J lost 3, with 30 bases in between. Germline CDR1 reads MNHNS; CDR2 reads SASEGT. The CDR3 totals 20 residues. The CDR3, as DNA: TGTGCCAGCAGAAGAATAGACGTCCTGACGTCCCCCCTTTTCTACAATGAGCAGTTCTTC. It specifies CASRRIDVLTSPLFYNEQFF.